This T cell receptor (beta chain) was profiled in a study of blood T cell repertoires in COVID-19. Clones were read by immunoSEQ multiplex PCR, and TCRdb kept only the in-frame ones, dropping some. Among 250,000 to 350,000 clones, around 90% were seen once, and the ten largest hold about 0.94%. This clone showed up just once. The CDR3 runs to 18 residues. Unmatched junction bases numbered 8, after V lost 6 bases and J lost 0 bases. The germline V gene has CDR1 LGHDT and CDR2 YNNKEL (reference sequence). The sample was peripheral blood. The J gene is TRBJ2-5, the V gene TRBV3-1 (or the pseudogene TRBV3-2); 15 nucleotides align to TRBD2. The origin of this receptor is a woman aged 35 to 49 who had recovered from COVID-19. As DNA, the CDR3 is TGTGCCAGCAGTCGGACTAGCGGGAGGGAAATATACCAAGAGACCCAGTACTTC. Amino acids: CASSRTSGREIYQETQYF.